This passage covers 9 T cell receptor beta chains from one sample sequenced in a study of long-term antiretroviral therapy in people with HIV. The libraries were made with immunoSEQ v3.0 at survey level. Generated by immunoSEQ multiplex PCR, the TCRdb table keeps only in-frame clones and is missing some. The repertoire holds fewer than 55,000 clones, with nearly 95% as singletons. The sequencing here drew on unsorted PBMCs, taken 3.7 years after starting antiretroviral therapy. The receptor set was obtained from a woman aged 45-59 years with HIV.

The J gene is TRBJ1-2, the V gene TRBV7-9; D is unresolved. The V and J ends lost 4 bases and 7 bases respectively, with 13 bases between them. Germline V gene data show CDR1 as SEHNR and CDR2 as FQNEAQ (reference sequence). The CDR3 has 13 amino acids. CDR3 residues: CASSSPYDRGYTF. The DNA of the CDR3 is TGTGCCAGCAGCTCCCCTTATGATCGTGGCTACACCTTC.

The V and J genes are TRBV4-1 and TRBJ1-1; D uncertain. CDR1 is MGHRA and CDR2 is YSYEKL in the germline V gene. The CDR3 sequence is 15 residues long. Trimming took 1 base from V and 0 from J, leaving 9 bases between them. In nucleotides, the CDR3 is TGCGCCAGCAGCCAAGCGTCGACCTTGAACACTGAAGCTTTCTTT. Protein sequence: CASSQASTLNTEAFF.

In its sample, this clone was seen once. CDR3 DNA sequence: TGTGCCAGCAGCTTGGGAGGGACCTCTGGGGCCAACGTCCTGACTTTC. It yields the protein CASSLGGTSGANVLTF. This chain links TRBV7-2 with TRBJ2-6; 7 nucleotides align to TRBD2. Germline assignment: CDR1 SGHTA and CDR2 FQGNSA. The CDR3 is 16 residues long. The junction had 2 bases not matched to a gene; V was cut back by 3 bases and J by 0 bases.

The chain's CDR3 is CASSFRTGNIQYF. CDR3 nucleotides: TGTGCCAGCAGCTTTCGGACGGGAAACATTCAGTACTTC. This rearrangement joins TRBV5-4 to TRBJ2-4, with no clear D. Between the trimmed V and J ends, which lost 2 bases and 6 bases, there was a span of 9 bases. Germline CDR1 SGHNT, CDR2 YYREEE (reference sequence). The CDR3 is 13 residues long.

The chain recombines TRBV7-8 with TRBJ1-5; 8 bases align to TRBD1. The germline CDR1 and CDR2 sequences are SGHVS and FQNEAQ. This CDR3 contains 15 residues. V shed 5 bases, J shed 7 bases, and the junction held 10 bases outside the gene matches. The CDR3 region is CASSAGTGHGQPQHF. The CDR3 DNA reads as TGTGCCAGCAGCGCTGGGACAGGACATGGGCAGCCCCAGCATTTT.

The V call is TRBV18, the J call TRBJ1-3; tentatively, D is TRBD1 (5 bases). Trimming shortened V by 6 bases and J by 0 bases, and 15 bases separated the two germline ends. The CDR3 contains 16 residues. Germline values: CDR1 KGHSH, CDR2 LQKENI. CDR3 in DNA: TGTGCCAGCTCCCCAGGGACGGCAAGCTCTGGAAACACCATATATTTT. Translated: CASSPGTASSGNTIYF.

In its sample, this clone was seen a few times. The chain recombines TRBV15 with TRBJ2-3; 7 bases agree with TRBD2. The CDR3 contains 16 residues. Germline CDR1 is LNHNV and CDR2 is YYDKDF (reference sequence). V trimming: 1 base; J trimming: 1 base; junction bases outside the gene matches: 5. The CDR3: CATSRVPSGGTDTQYF. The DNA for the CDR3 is TGTGCCACCAGCAGAGTACCGAGCGGGGGCACAGATACGCAGTATTTT.

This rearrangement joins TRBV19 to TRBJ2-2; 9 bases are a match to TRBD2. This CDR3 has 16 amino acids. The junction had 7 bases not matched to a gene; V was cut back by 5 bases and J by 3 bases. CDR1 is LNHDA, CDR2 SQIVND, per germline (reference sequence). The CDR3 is CASSVGAGGYTGELFF. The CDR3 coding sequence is TGTGCCAGTAGTGTGGGAGCGGGGGGTTACACCGGGGAGCTGTTTTTT.

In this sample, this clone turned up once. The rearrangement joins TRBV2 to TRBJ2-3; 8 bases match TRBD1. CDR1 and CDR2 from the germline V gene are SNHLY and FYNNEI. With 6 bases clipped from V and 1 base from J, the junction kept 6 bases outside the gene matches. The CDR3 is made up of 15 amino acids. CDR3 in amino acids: CASRTGAAGTDTQYF. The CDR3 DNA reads TGTGCCAGCAGGACAGGGGCGGCTGGCACAGATACGCAGTATTTT.